This TCR beta chain was captured in a study of T-cell memory formation after mild COVID-19. Looking at the study overall: Clustering of TCRs was largely donor specific.

The length of the CDR3 is 16 residues. With V trimmed by 4 bases and J by 4 bases, 6 bases remained unmatched. Germline values: CDR1 SGHTA, CDR2 FQGNSA. Using its own MiXCR run on the 5' RACE reads, TCRdb lists one record per CDR3 protein. The sample lists fewer than 250,000 distinct CDR3 sequences, approximately 30% seen once, with over 9.5% in the top ten. The sequence was collected from an adult woman who had mild COVID-19 (a few samples of this study predate the infection). Cell type and time point are not known. The chain carries TRBV7-2 and TRBJ2-5; 13 bases match TRBD2. Material for sequencing was PBMCs or a T cell subset sorted from them (not recorded which). The CDR3, as DNA: TGTGCCAGCAGCTCCAGGACTAGCGGGAGTGGAGAGACCCAGTACTTC. Translation: CASSSRTSGSGETQYF. The full variable domain, with the rest looked up from reference TRBV7-2 and TRBJ2-5, is GAGVSQSPSNKVTEKGKDVELRCDPISGHTALYWYRQSLGQGLEFLIYFQGNSAPDKSGLPSDRFSAERTGGSVSTLTIQRTQQEDSAVYLCASSSRTSGSGETQYFGPGTRLLVL.